The 18 T cell receptor beta chains below come from one sample, sequenced in a study of early T cells in non-severe SARS-CoV-2 infection. A single record per CDR3 protein comes from TCRdb applying MiXCR to the 5' RACE reads. The sample carries 75,000 or so distinct CDR3 sequences, around 14% recorded once. Input material: whole blood. All receptors derive from an adult who was a healthcare worker with PCR-confirmed SARS-CoV-2 infection or an uninfected control (not recorded which).

The sample holds many counts of this clonotype. This rearrangement joins TRBV29-1 to TRBJ2-5, with no clear D. The V end lost 6 bases, the J end lost 2 bases, and 13 bases lay between the germline ends. In germline, CDR1 is SQVTM, CDR2 ANQGSEA. The CDR3 is 13 amino acids. CDR3 residues: CSVPAKGQETQYF. CDR3 in DNA: TGCAGCGTCCCGGCTAAAGGGCAAGAGACCCAGTACTTC.

This clonotype is labeled medium-sized. The CDR3 nucleotides are TGTGCCAGCAGCTTAGAAAGCCCCACGCAGTATTTT. Translating it yields CASSLESPTQYF. The chain recombines TRBV7-2 with TRBJ2-3; no definite D call. CDR1 is SGHTA and CDR2 is FQGNSA in the germline V gene. The length of the CDR3 is 12 residues. Trimming left V 1 base short and J 9 bases short, with 8 bases between.

This clonotype was picked up a small number of times. The V and J genes are TRBV7-8 and TRBJ2-1; D call uncertain. The CDR3 extends over 15 amino acids. V was clipped by 1 base and J by 4 bases, with 11 bases between them. Looked up from germline, CDR1 is SGHVS and CDR2 is FQNEAQ. CDR3 sequence (DNA): TGTGCCAGCAGCTTAGTAGGACGGGCGTACAATGAGCAGTTCTTC. Its protein is CASSLVGRAYNEQFF.

CDR3 nucleotides: TGCAGCGTTGGAAGTATTACGGAGGCTACTGAAGCTTTCTTT. Its protein product is CSVGSITEATEAFF. The chain couples TRBV29-1 to TRBJ1-1; D is unclear. The CDR3 is 14 amino acids. Per the germline V gene, CDR1 is SQVTM and CDR2 is ANQGSEA. Deletions cut 4 bases from V and 5 bases from J, with 17 bases between.

The gene calls are TRBV28 and TRBJ2-7; D may correspond to TRBD1 or TRBD2 (5 bases each). The CDR3 is 15 amino acids. Germline CDR1 reads MDHEN; CDR2 reads SYDVKM. Trimming stripped 7 bases from V and 2 bases from J, with 18 bases between. This CDR3 reads CASTLDGGSAYEQYF. Here the CDR3 DNA reads TGTGCCAGCACCCTTGATGGGGGTAGTGCCTACGAGCAGTACTTC.

This clonotype was detected many times. The rearrangement links TRBV20-1 to TRBJ1-5; 7 positions agree with TRBD1. Trimming took 0 bases from V and 5 from J; bases not matched to a gene: 7. The germline CDR1 and CDR2 sequences are DFQATT and SNEGSKA (reference sequence). This CDR3 has 15 residues. Here the CDR3 DNA reads TGCAGTGCTAGAGATTTCCAGGGGGAGTATCAGCCCCAGCATTTT. Translating gives CSARDFQGEYQPQHF.

This clonotype was counted many times. This chain uses TRBV29-1 with TRBJ1-3; maybe TRBD1 (6 bases). Trimming removed 4 bases at V and 8 bases at J, with 9 bases between. The CDR3 covers 11 residues. The germline V gene encodes CDR1 SQVTM and CDR2 ANQGSEA. CDR3 residues: CSVGGGDTIYF. The CDR3 DNA is TGCAGCGTTGGAGGGGGGGACACCATATATTTT.

Only a few counts were recorded for this clonotype. V is TRBV28 and J is TRBJ1-2; D uncertain. Germline V gene lookup returns CDR1 MDHEN and CDR2 SYDVKM. Deletions cut 6 bases from V and 7 bases from J, with 12 bases between. The CDR3 runs to 12 residues. The CDR3, as DNA: TGTGCCAGCAGGCTTCCCCTATTTGGCTACACCTTC. Translation: CASRLPLFGYTF.

This clonotype was picked up a small number of times. V gene TRBV2 combines with J gene TRBJ2-3; 10 bases match TRBD2. The CDR3 consists of 13 residues. Trimming cost V 8 bases and J 9 bases; bases outside gene matches: 8. Per germline, CDR1 SNHLY and CDR2 FYNNEI. For the CDR3, the DNA is TGTGCCAGCCAGCGGGGGGGCCAGGGGACGCAGTATTTT. Residues: CASQRGGQGTQYF.

This clonotype has only a few counts. The chain carries TRBV20-1 and TRBJ1-4; no reliable D call. Germline V gene data show CDR1 as DFQATT and CDR2 as SNEGSKA (reference sequence). The CDR3 is 15 amino acids. V lost 5 bases and J 0 bases, leaving 13 bases between the germline ends. This chain's CDR3 is CSAFPYPATNEKLFF. The DNA for the CDR3 is TGCAGTGCTTTTCCGTATCCTGCAACTAATGAAAAACTGTTTTTT.

This clonotype was picked up many times. The chain combines TRBV20-1 with TRBJ2-7; tentatively, D is TRBD1 or TRBD2 (5 bases each). The germline gives CDR1 DFQATT, CDR2 SNEGSKA (reference sequence). With 1 base removed from V and 2 bases from J, the gap between germline ends came to 18 bases. The CDR3 is made up of 16 amino acids. The CDR3 DNA follows: TGCAGTGCTAGAGTTCTCCGGGACGGTTACACCTACGAGCAGTACTTC. It translates to CSARVLRDGYTYEQYF.

This clonotype was seen only a few times. No conserved phenylalanine or tryptophan ends this CDR3, so it is likely a read error. The gene calls are TRBV11-2 and TRBJ2-1; weak D call: TRBD2 (6 bases). This CDR3 is built from 15 residues. The ends were cut back, 6 bases at V and 0 bases at J, with 12 bases in the middle. The germline gives CDR1 SGHAT, CDR2 FQNNGV. CDR3: CASSTGGNSYNEQFL. In nucleotides, the CDR3 is TGTGCCAGCAGTACTGGGGGGAACTCCTACAATGAGCAGTTCCTC.

CDR3 coding DNA: TGTGCCAGCTCCCGACGGGGGGCCACCCCCTACGAGCAGTACTTC. Protein sequence: CASSRRGATPYEQYF. The chain combines TRBV6-5 with TRBJ2-7; TRBD2 is a possible D gene (7 bases). The germline V gene has CDR1 MNHEY and CDR2 SVGAGI. Trimming took 8 bases from V and 2 from J, leaving 19 bases between them. The CDR3 is 15 residues long.

This clonotype came up a few times. This chain connects TRBV6-6 to TRBJ1-2; D is unclear. V lost 0 bases to trimming and J lost 0 bases, with 11 bases between them. Germline assignment: CDR1 MNHNY and CDR2 SVGAGI (reference sequence). This CDR3 comprises 16 residues. In DNA form, the CDR3 reads TGTGCCAGCAGTTACTCGAACGGGCAGGCTAACTATGGCTACACCTTC. As protein: CASSYSNGQANYGYTF.

The chain is built from TRBV20-1 and TRBJ1-1, with D maybe TRBD1 (5 bases). This CDR3 has 12 residues. Per the germline V gene, CDR1 is DFQATT and CDR2 is SNEGSKA (reference sequence). V was clipped by 2 bases and J by 5 bases, with 9 bases between them. The CDR3 protein is CSARRQGTEAFF. The CDR3 DNA sequence: TGCAGTGCTAGAAGGCAGGGTACTGAAGCTTTCTTT.

The chain links TRBV6-6 to TRBJ2-2; TRBD2 agrees at 9 bases. J lost 5 bases, V lost 7 bases, and 8 bases had no gene match. Germline V gene data show CDR1 as MNHNY and CDR2 as SVGAGI (reference sequence). The CDR3 contains 15 residues. As DNA, the CDR3 is TGTGCCAGCACCCCCAGCGGGGGGCGGACCGGGGAGCTGTTTTTT. Its translation is CASTPSGGRTGELFF.

This clonotype was seen more than once but under ten times. V is TRBV5-4 and J is TRBJ2-7, with TRBD2 matching over 14 bases. Germline V lookup: CDR1 SGHNT, CDR2 YYREEE (reference sequence). The junction had 7 bases not matched to a gene; V was cut back by 5 bases and J by 0 bases. This CDR3 region has 17 residues. The CDR3 coding sequence is TGTGCCAGCAGTACGGGACTAGCGGGGGTTAGCTCCTACGAGCAGTACTTC. It is translated as CASSTGLAGVSSYEQYF.

This clonotype was detected only a few times. The chain couples TRBV7-8 to TRBJ1-5; the match to TRBD1 covers 8 bases. Trimming removed 1 base from V and 11 bases from J; junction bases left unmatched: 10. The CDR3 loop spans 15 amino acids. The germline CDR1 and CDR2 sequences are SGHVS and FQNEAQ. The CDR3 bases are TGTGCCAGCAGCTTAGATCAGGGGGCCCCCTTGGCCCAGCATTTT. Residues: CASSLDQGAPLAQHF.